This T cell receptor (beta chain) was recorded in a study of blood T cell repertoires in COVID-19. About the research overall: PBMCs, B-cell-depleted T cells, or T cells were the source of the cDNA or gDNA that made up the material.

Germline assignment: CDR1 SGDLS and CDR2 YYNGEE. This CDR3 contains 15 residues. Trimming shortened V by 4 bases and J by 5 bases, and 18 bases separated the two germline ends. Data came from immunoSEQ multiplex PCR; TCRdb stores just in-frame clones and leaves some out. The table records some 320,000 clones, 75% to 90% of them present only once. Enrolled through a virtual design, the participants were between 18 and 89 years of age and came from under 25 US areas. V is TRBV9 and J is TRBJ2-5, with a weak D call TRBD2 (7 bases). Sample: PBMCs or T cells enriched from blood (not recorded which). This sequence was found in a woman aged 25 to 39 who had been exposed to COVID-19. The CDR3 loop is CASSQGGGARETQYF. CDR3 DNA sequence: TGTGCCAGCAGCCAAGGAGGGGGGGCCAGGGAGACCCAGTACTTC.